This T cell receptor beta chain appears in the sequencing data of a study of T cell repertoires in cytomegalovirus infection. The V gene's germline CDR1 is SGHVS and CDR2 FNYEAQ. The length of the CDR3 is 14 residues. V was pared by 4 bases and J by 5 bases, with 14 bases between. With respect to this clonotype: Its antigen remains unknown.

MiXCR, applied by TCRdb to the reads, yields one record per CDR3 protein. The table has more than 20,000 distinct CDR3 sequences, about 40% seen once; the top ten hold about 94%. The chain combines TRBV7-6 with TRBJ1-1, with TRBD1 as a possible D gene (5 bases). Source: CD8+ T cells from cultured PBMCs, taken from culture after CMV antigen stimulation. The receptor's source is a human donor in good health (CMV status not recorded). Some clones in this sample may be carry-over from other donors' samples. CDR3 sequence: CASSSHLGETEAFF. Here the CDR3 DNA reads TGTGCCAGCAGCTCGCATCTGGGGGAGACTGAAGCTTTCTTT.